One sample yielded the 13 T cell receptor beta chains listed below, sequenced in a study of PD-L1 blockade in urothelial cancer. Generated by immunoSEQ multiplex PCR, the TCRdb table keeps only in-frame clones and is missing some. The repertoire consists of approximately 110,000 clones, with about 85% occurring once and the leading ten covering 2% to 3%. Here the sequenced sample was PBMCs, taken around atezolizumab (anti-PD-L1) treatment. The receptor source for this set is a man aged 50-59 years with urothelial cancer.

The rearrangement links TRBV2 to TRBJ1-1; 9 bases fit TRBD1. V lost 5 bases, J lost 5 bases, and 6 bases stayed unmatched. CDR1 and CDR2 (germline): SNHLY, FYNNEI. The CDR3 consists of 14 residues. The CDR3 sequence is CASSPTGGRTEAFF. CDR3 DNA: TGTGCCAGCAGTCCCACAGGGGGCAGGACTGAAGCTTTCTTT.

The rearrangement joins TRBV5-1 to TRBJ2-5, with D possibly being TRBD1 (5 bases). V lost 4 bases and J 0 bases, leaving 13 bases between the germline ends. The CDR3 is 15 residues long. Germline V gene lookup returns CDR1 SGHRS and CDR2 YFSETQ. The CDR3 reads CASSPPLGDQETQYF. CDR3 nucleotides: TGCGCCAGCAGCCCCCCTTTAGGGGACCAAGAGACCCAGTACTTC.

The gene calls are TRBV19 and TRBJ1-6; D is perhaps TRBD1 (5 bases). The CDR3 has 16 amino acids. Trimming left V 5 bases short and J 9 bases short, with 20 bases between. Germline loops: CDR1 LNHDA, CDR2 SQIVND (reference sequence). The DNA of the CDR3 is TGTGCCAGTAGTGGTGGGTCGAAAAGGGGTGGTTCACCCCTCCACTTT. Translated: CASSGGSKRGGSPLHF.

This CDR3 reads CATSIRTPTGELFF. In DNA, the CDR3 is TGTGCCACCAGCATACGGACACCCACCGGGGAGCTGTTTTTT. The V and J genes are TRBV15 and TRBJ2-2, with D possibly matching TRBD1 (5 bases). Between the trimmed V and J ends, which lost 4 bases and 4 bases, there was a span of 10 bases. This CDR3 region has 14 residues. The germline V gene encodes CDR1 LNHNV and CDR2 YYDKDF (reference sequence).

This clone was observed a single time. The V call is TRBV28, the J call TRBJ2-3; D is perhaps TRBD2 (7 bases). V was pared by 3 bases and J by 5 bases, with 15 bases between. Germline lookup yields CDR1 MDHEN and CDR2 SYDVKM. The CDR3 has 15 amino acids. CDR3 coding DNA: TGTGCCAGCAGTTTTTCGGCGGGGGCCAGAGATACGCAGTATTTT. It is translated as CASSFSAGARDTQYF.

The chain joins TRBV18 to TRBJ1-2, with a possible D match to TRBD1 (6 bases). The CDR3 totals 15 residues. Germline lookup yields CDR1 KGHSH and CDR2 LQKENI. With 3 bases removed from V and 0 bases from J, the gap between germline ends came to 11 bases. The CDR3 loop reads CASSPRQDPNYGYTF. The CDR3 region has the DNA TGTGCCAGCTCACCCCGACAGGATCCTAACTATGGCTACACCTTC.

The chain combines TRBV30 with TRBJ2-2; TRBD1 is a possible D gene (8 bases). The V and J ends lost 4 bases and 6 bases respectively, with 15 bases between them. This CDR3 has 14 amino acids. CDR1 is GTSNPN, CDR2 SVGIG, per germline (reference sequence). The DNA of the CDR3 is TGTGCCTGGACCCGGACAGGGAGGGCCGGGGAGCTGTTTTTT. Translating gives CAWTRTGRAGELFF.

The J gene is TRBJ1-2, the V gene TRBV6-5; TRBD1 matches 8 bases. The germline V gene encodes CDR1 MNHEY and CDR2 SVGAGI. CDR3 length equals 13 residues. Unmatched junction bases numbered 8, after V lost 6 bases and J lost 8 bases. CDR3 DNA sequence: TGTGCCAGCAGACCAGGGGGCTCACCCGGCTACACCTTC. Encoded protein: CASRPGGSPGYTF.

V and J are TRBV5-4 and TRBJ2-1; 8 positions match TRBD2. This CDR3 has 15 residues. Trimming at V came to 4 bases and at J to 5 bases, leaving 8 bases not matched to a gene. From germline, CDR1 is SGHNT and CDR2 YYREEE (reference sequence). The CDR3 DNA reads TGTGCCAGCAGCCGAAGCGGGAGTATCGACAATGAGCAGTTCTTC. Translated: CASSRSGSIDNEQFF.

The chain employs TRBV7-9 and TRBJ2-7; D not resolved. CDR3 length: 17 residues. Germline CDR1 is SEHNR and CDR2 is FQNEAQ (reference sequence). Trimming pared 5 bases from V and 0 bases from J, leaving 20 bases between. The CDR3, as DNA: TGTGCCAGCAGCGTTACGAACTTCGAAGAGCTCTCCTACGAGCAGTACTTC. As protein: CASSVTNFEELSYEQYF.

The chain has TRBV18 and TRBJ1-2; the D gene is possibly TRBD1 (5 bases). Trimming shortened V by 5 bases and J by 0 bases, and 10 bases separated the two germline ends. CDR1 and CDR2 (germline): KGHSH, LQKENI. The CDR3 has 14 amino acids. The CDR3 region is CASSDSPTNYGYTF. Written as DNA, the CDR3 is TGTGCCAGCTCAGACAGCCCCACTAACTATGGCTACACCTTC.

This chain links TRBV15 with TRBJ2-7, with D tentatively TRBD1 (5 bases). CDR1 and CDR2 (germline): LNHNV, YYDKDF (reference sequence). V shed 0 bases and J shed 2 bases, with 11 bases lying between them. This CDR3 is built from 15 residues. CDR3 loop: CATSRELAGTYEQYF. In nucleotides, the CDR3 is TGTGCCACCAGCAGAGAATTGGCAGGGACCTACGAGCAGTACTTC.

The CDR3 nucleotides read TGTGCCAGCACCGTCCGGGGTAGTGGCAGGGAGCTGTTTTTT. It translates to CASTVRGSGRELFF. This chain links TRBV7-9 with TRBJ2-2; D may be TRBD2 (5 bases). V was shortened by 7 bases and J by 9 bases, with 18 bases between the two germline ends. Germline V gene lookup returns CDR1 SEHNR and CDR2 FQNEAQ (reference sequence). This CDR3 is built from 14 residues.